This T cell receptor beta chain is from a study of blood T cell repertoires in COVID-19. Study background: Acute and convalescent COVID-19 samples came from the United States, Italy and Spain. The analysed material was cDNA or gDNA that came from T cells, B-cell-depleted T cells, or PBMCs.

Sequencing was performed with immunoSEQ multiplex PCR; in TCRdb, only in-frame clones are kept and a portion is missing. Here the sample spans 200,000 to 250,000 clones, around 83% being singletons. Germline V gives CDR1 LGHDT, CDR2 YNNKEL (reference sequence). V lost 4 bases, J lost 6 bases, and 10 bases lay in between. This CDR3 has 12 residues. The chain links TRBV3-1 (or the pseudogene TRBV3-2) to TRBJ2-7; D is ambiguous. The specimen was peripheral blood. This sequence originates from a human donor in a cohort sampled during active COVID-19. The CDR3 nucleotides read TGTGCCAGCAGCCTCCCTGGCACCGAGCAGTACTTC. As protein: CASSLPGTEQYF.